This T cell receptor beta chain was identified during a study of radiation and T cells in renal cell carcinoma. This clone appeared a single time. This CDR3 spans 14 amino acids. CDR1 is MGHDK, CDR2 SYGVNS, per germline. The V gene lost 6 bases and the J gene lost 7 bases, with 19 bases spanning the gap. The time point was: baseline pretreatment blood. Treatment of the sample: 15 Gy SBRT to primary tumor, nephrectomy 4 weeks later. The patient's renal cell carcinoma had clear cell pathology. Sequencing was performed with immunoSEQ multiplex PCR; in TCRdb, only in-frame clones are kept and a portion is missing. This sample yields about 140,000 clones, of which roughly 85% are seen a single time; approximately 22% belongs to the top ten.

V gene TRBV25-1 combines with J gene TRBJ2-7, with TRBD1 as a possible D gene (6 bases). The sample in question was blood, obtained from a patient whose treatment included radiotherapy and nephrectomy. This sequence originates from a woman aged 45-65 years with renal cell carcinoma. The CDR3 sequence is CASSHGGGAAEQYF. The CDR3 region has the DNA TGTGCCAGCAGCCACGGTGGGGGCGCGGCGGAGCAGTACTTC.